Shown below are 24 T cell receptor beta chains from a single sample sequenced in a study of blood T cells in healthy people across ages (dated by TCRdb to between 2014 and 2017). Receptor amplification or capture employed 5' RACE. Sequencer: Illumina HiSeq 2500. A second about 7 to 11 cycle PCR used a sample-barcoded 5' primer and a J-beta primer mix. TCRdb took the public reads, trimmed them with fastp at Q25, ran MiXCR for clone calling and kept in-frame beta chains. Rows with one shared CDR3 protein collapse into an entry with the most common genes and DNA. In all, the sample holds hundreds of thousands of distinct CDR3 sequences, and approximately 53% of those were seen once. The ten largest clones add up to approximately 24% of the sample. The sample was blood. Source of these receptors: a man between 35 and 55 years old in good health.

CDR3 sequence reads: CASSPPSLRGAYEQYF. Written as DNA, the CDR3 is TGTGCCAGCAGTCCCCCGAGTCTACGAGGAGCCTACGAGCAGTACTTC. This rearrangement joins TRBV12-3 or TRBV12-4 to TRBJ2-7; D uncertain. Trimming stripped 5 bases from V and 2 bases from J, with 19 bases between. CDR3 length: 16 residues.

The rearrangement joins TRBV29-1 to TRBJ2-1, with 11 nucleotides matching TRBD1. Germline V gene sequence: CDR1 SQVTM, CDR2 ANQGSEA. Trimming removed 3 bases from V and 6 bases from J; junction bases left unmatched: 4. The CDR3 covers 14 residues. The DNA for the CDR3 is TGCAGCGTTGACGGGACAGGGGGTGGCAATGAGCAGTTCTTC. Translated: CSVDGTGGGNEQFF.

In the case of this clonotype: A junction boundary mismatches the germline segment, possibly from a read error. The CDR3 region is CASSSRLLLSDTQYF. The CDR3 region has the DNA TGTGCTAGCAGTTCGCGACTTCTACTTTCAGATACGCAGTATTTT. The chain is built from TRBV12-3 or TRBV12-4 and TRBJ2-3; D is unresolved. The CDR3 loop spans 15 amino acids.

The CDR3, as DNA: TGTGCCAGCAGTTACAGTGGCAGTTTCTATGGCTACACCTTC. Its protein is CASSYSGSFYGYTF. The chain uses TRBV6-5 and TRBJ1-2; D not resolved. The CDR3 length is 14 residues. V lost 2 bases and J lost 4, with 11 bases in between. Germline V gene data show CDR1 as MNHEY and CDR2 as SVGAGI.

This clonotype was found a few times. J is TRBJ1-2 and V is TRBV5-1, with TRBD1 matching over 7 bases. This CDR3 contains 16 residues. The germline V gene has CDR1 SGHRS and CDR2 YFSETQ. V shed 0 bases, J shed 3 bases, and the junction held 8 bases outside the gene matches. Written as DNA, the CDR3 is TGCGCCAGCAGCTTGGAAGACAGGGAAGGGGACTATGGCTACACCTTC. Amino acid sequence: CASSLEDREGDYGYTF.

V usage is TRBV7-9 and J usage is TRBJ1-6; D uncertain. This CDR3 is 12 amino acids long. Trimming removed 2 bases at V and 13 bases at J, with 9 bases between. Germline V gene data show CDR1 as SEHNR and CDR2 as FQNEAQ (reference sequence). The CDR3 DNA is TGTGCCAGCAGCTTATCTTCTGGTCCCCTCCACTTT. Translated: CASSLSSGPLHF.

The chain uses TRBV20-1 and TRBJ2-3; D is unresolved. The V end lost 1 base, the J end lost 2 bases, and 13 bases lay between the germline ends. CDR1 is DFQATT, CDR2 SNEGSKA, per germline (reference sequence). This CDR3 comprises 15 residues. CDR3 sequence: CSARAQAVSTDTQYF. In DNA form, the CDR3 reads TGCAGTGCTAGAGCCCAAGCAGTCTCCACAGATACGCAGTATTTT.

A word on this clonotype: The junction differs from germline at one of its ends, possibly a read error. The rearrangement links TRBV20-1 to TRBJ1-6; a possible D gene is TRBD1 (5 bases). This CDR3 contains 17 residues. Germline V gives CDR1 DFQATT, CDR2 SNEGSKA (reference sequence). The CDR3 sequence: CSARSFLGGSDNFPPHF. CDR3 sequence (DNA): TGCAGTGCTAGATCGTTTTTGGGGGGTAGCGATAATTTCCCCCCCCACTTT.

This clonotype was recorded a few times. This chain links TRBV28 with TRBJ2-3; D call uncertain. Germline CDR1 and CDR2: MDHEN and SYDVKM. The CDR3 covers 14 residues. Trimming took 5 bases from V and 3 from J, leaving 12 bases between them. The CDR3 DNA reads as TGTGCCAGCAGTCCCCCTGGGCTTACAGATACGCAGTATTTT. Residues: CASSPPGLTDTQYF.

The chain employs TRBV20-1 and TRBJ2-3; 8 positions agree with TRBD2. Germline assignment: CDR1 DFQATT and CDR2 SNEGSKA (reference sequence). V was clipped by 1 base and J by 5 bases; unmatched bases: 8. The CDR3 runs to 15 residues. This CDR3 reads CSARGMGLGVDTQYF. In nucleotides, the CDR3 is TGCAGTGCTAGAGGGATGGGACTAGGGGTAGATACGCAGTATTTT.

This sequence joins TRBV7-8 and TRBJ2-3, with D perhaps matching TRBD1 (6 bases). V lost 2 bases and J lost 3, with 9 bases in between. The CDR3 contains 14 residues. Germline V gene lookup returns CDR1 SGHVS and CDR2 FQNEAQ. CDR3 nucleotides: TGTGCCAGCAGCTTATTCGGGACAACAGATACGCAGTATTTT. Protein sequence: CASSLFGTTDTQYF.

The rearrangement uses TRBV10-3 and TRBJ1-2; D ambiguous. V lost 4 bases and J lost 7, with 10 bases in between. The V gene's germline CDR1 is ENHRY and CDR2 SYGVKD. The CDR3 totals 12 residues. CDR3 in DNA: TGTGCCATCAGTGTTCCTGCGGTTGGCTACACCTTC. As protein: CAISVPAVGYTF.

The gene calls are TRBV6-1 and TRBJ2-4, with TRBD2 identical over 14 bases. Germline trimming cut 5 bases from V and 7 bases from J; bases unmatched to any gene: 10. Germline assignment: CDR1 MNHNS and CDR2 SASEGT. The CDR3 spans 17 residues. Here the CDR3 DNA reads TGTGCCAGCAGTCCCGGGACTAGCGGGAGAAGTAACAACATTCAGTACTTC. Protein sequence: CASSPGTSGRSNNIQYF.

The chain is built from TRBV6-6 and TRBJ1-5; 10 bases agree with TRBD1. CDR1 is MNHNY and CDR2 is SVGAGI in the germline V gene (reference sequence). The CDR3 length is 17 residues. The junction had 11 bases not matched to a gene; V was cut back by 8 bases and J by 1 base. CDR3 DNA sequence: TGTGCCAGCGTGGACAGGGGGGATCCATGGAGCAATCAGCCCCAGCATTTT. Amino acids: CASVDRGDPWSNQPQHF.

The rearrangement joins TRBV27 to TRBJ2-6; D perhaps matches TRBD1 (6 bases). The CDR3 is 17 residues long. Germline values: CDR1 MNHEY, CDR2 SMNVEV (reference sequence). The V end lost 7 bases, the J end lost 4 bases, and 20 bases lay between the germline ends. CDR3 residues: CASKLGRGSVGANVLTF. The CDR3 nucleotides read TGTGCCAGCAAATTGGGCAGGGGATCTGTGGGGGCCAACGTCCTGACTTTC.

V usage is TRBV14 and J usage is TRBJ2-7; D could derive from TRBD1 or TRBD2 (7 bases each). The V gene's germline CDR1 is SGHDN and CDR2 FVKESK. The CDR3 length is 15 residues. With 4 bases removed from V and 7 bases from J, the gap between germline ends came to 20 bases. In DNA, the CDR3 is TGTGCCAGCAGCCCTCAGGGGGGGATCTACAATGAGCAGTACTTC. It encodes CASSPQGGIYNEQYF.

The table lists this clonotype with a few counts. The V call is TRBV7-3, the J call TRBJ2-1; D tentatively reads TRBD1 or TRBD2 (6 bases each). Trimming shortened V by 0 bases and J by 7 bases, and 16 bases separated the two germline ends. The germline V gene has CDR1 SGHTA and CDR2 FQGTGA. This CDR3 comprises 16 residues. The CDR3, as DNA: TGTGCCAGCAGCTTAACCGGGACAAGGGGGAGGAATGAGCAGTTCTTC. It yields the protein CASSLTGTRGRNEQFF.

This clonotype was detected only a few times. The chain employs TRBV12-3 or TRBV12-4 and TRBJ2-7; D is possibly TRBD2 (5 bases). Trimming pared 2 bases from V and 7 bases from J, leaving 15 bases between. The CDR3 sequence is 14 residues long. CDR3: CASSLTSPYNEQYF. DNA of the CDR3: TGTGCCAGCAGTTTAACTAGTCCCTACAATGAGCAGTACTTC.

The genes are TRBV4-3 and TRBJ2-3, with D possibly TRBD2 on 5 matching bases. V lost 0 bases and J lost 3, with 19 bases in between. Germline V lookup: CDR1 LGHNA, CDR2 YSLEER. The CDR3 has 18 amino acids. The CDR3: CASSQDRSTAGLTDTQYF. CDR3 DNA: TGCGCCAGCAGCCAAGATAGGAGTACGGCGGGCCTGACAGATACGCAGTATTTT.

CDR3 sequence: CASSEGVLRDLQETQYF. The CDR3 nucleotides are TGTGCCAGCAGTGAAGGGGTATTACGGGATCTACAAGAGACCCAGTACTTC. This chain uses TRBV6-1 with TRBJ2-5; TRBD2 is a possible D gene (5 bases). The V end lost 1 base, the J end lost 2 bases, and 17 bases lay between the germline ends. Germline V gene data show CDR1 as MNHNS and CDR2 as SASEGT. This CDR3 spans 17 amino acids.

This clonotype came up a few times. The V call is TRBV12-3 or TRBV12-4, the J call TRBJ2-3; unclear D gene. The CDR3 covers 14 residues. Trimming took off 3 bases at V and 2 bases at J, with 9 bases between the two ends. The CDR3 is CASSLGIHTDTQYF. For the CDR3, the DNA is TGTGCCAGCAGTTTGGGGATACACACAGATACGCAGTATTTT.

This chain connects TRBV20-1 to TRBJ2-1; 8 bases line up with TRBD2. The DNA matches TRBJ2-7 better at its end, which makes the J call doubtful. There are 16 residues in the CDR3. Germline V gives CDR1 DFQATT, CDR2 SNEGSKA (reference sequence). The CDR3 region has the DNA TGCAGTGCCGCACAGAGGGGTAGCGGGATCTGCAATGAGCAGTACTTC. It is translated as CSAAQRGSGICNEQYF.

The chain combines TRBV10-3 with TRBJ2-3, with TRBD2 matching 9 bases. With V trimmed by 11 bases and J by 6 bases, 12 bases remained unmatched. CDR3 length: 14 residues. The germline CDR1 and CDR2 sequences are ENHRY and SYGVKD. The chain's CDR3 is CASHSGGSADTQYF. The CDR3 bases are TGTGCCTCTCATAGCGGGGGATCTGCGGATACGCAGTATTTT.

The chain combines TRBV4-3 with TRBJ1-2, with 9 nucleotides matching TRBD1. The CDR3 sequence is 14 residues long. Germline V gene lookup returns CDR1 LGHNA and CDR2 YSLEER. The V segment lost 4 bases and the J segment 5 bases; nucleotides outside the gene matches: 5. For the CDR3, the DNA is TGCGCCAGCAGCCCCCAGACAGGGGGATATGGCTACACCTTC. Residues: CASSPQTGGYGYTF.